The 25 T cell receptor beta chains below all came from one sample that was sequenced in a study of blood T cell repertoires in COVID-19. TCRdb's table, derived via immunoSEQ multiplex PCR, lists solely in-frame clones and lacks some. The sample lists 90,000 to 100,000 clones, about 85% seen once, with over 10% in the top ten. The specimen sequenced was peripheral blood. These receptors were taken from a human donor in a cohort sampled during active COVID-19.

J is TRBJ2-2 and V is TRBV15, with D unclear. CDR1 is LNHNV, CDR2 YYDKDF, per germline (reference sequence). There are 14 residues in the CDR3. Trimming removed 0 bases at V and 11 bases at J, with 13 bases between. The CDR3 sequence: CATSRDRSLGELFF. CDR3 in DNA: TGTGCCACCAGCAGAGATAGGAGCCTAGGAGAGCTGTTTTTT. The whole variable domain, filled in from reference TRBV15 and TRBJ2-2, reads DAMVIQNPRYQVTQFGKPVTLSCSQTLNHNVMYWYQQKSSQAPKLLFHYYDKDFNNEADTPDNFQSRRPNTSFCFLDIRSPGLGDTAMYLCATSRDRSLGELFFGEGSRLTVL.

The V call is TRBV11-3, the J call TRBJ2-3, with 8 bases matching TRBD1. Trimming removed 5 bases from V and 6 bases from J; junction bases left unmatched: 16. Germline CDR1 and CDR2: SGHNT and YENEEA. The CDR3 totals 17 residues. The CDR3 DNA is TGTGCCAGCAGCGGCTACTACCTCGGACAGGGTGGGGATACGCAGTATTTT. Protein product: CASSGYYLGQGGDTQYF.

The chain couples TRBV27 to TRBJ2-5, with D possibly matching TRBD2 (5 bases). CDR1 is MNHEY and CDR2 is SMNVEV in the germline V gene (reference sequence). The CDR3 runs to 15 residues. Trimming removed 6 bases from V and 2 bases from J, with 16 bases in between. CDR3 bases: TGTGCCAGCAGGGGAACTCTAGCTCGTCAAGAGACCCAGTACTTC. Translated: CASRGTLARQETQYF.

This clone was seen just once. The rearrangement uses TRBV2 and TRBJ2-5; 11 nucleotides line up with TRBD2. V was clipped by 6 bases and J by 1 base; unmatched bases: 7. This CDR3 region has 16 residues. The germline V gene encodes CDR1 SNHLY and CDR2 FYNNEI. The CDR3 sequence: CASSAGTSGAQETQYF. The CDR3 nucleotides are TGTGCCAGCAGCGCTGGGACTAGCGGAGCCCAAGAGACCCAGTACTTC.

This clone was seen a few times. The chain has TRBV10-3 and TRBJ2-7, with TRBD1 matching 9 bases. Germline CDR1 ENHRY, CDR2 SYGVKD. J gave up 2 bases and V 8 bases, and 10 bases lay outside the gene matches. The CDR3 runs to 15 residues. The chain's CDR3 is CAIGSVDRGTYEQYF. CDR3 DNA sequence: TGTGCCATCGGCTCTGTGGACAGGGGAACCTACGAGCAGTACTTC.

The chain is built from TRBV18 and TRBJ2-5; D is possibly TRBD1 (6 bases). The V and J ends lost 3 bases and 1 base respectively, with 18 bases between them. This CDR3 is 17 amino acids long. CDR1 is KGHSH, CDR2 LQKENI, per germline. Here the CDR3 reads CASSPLPPQGSQETQYF. In DNA, the CDR3 is TGTGCCAGCTCACCCCTGCCCCCACAGGGATCCCAAGAGACCCAGTACTTC.

The chain links TRBV11-2 to TRBJ2-1; tentative D call: TRBD2 (5 bases). The CDR3 covers 15 residues. Germline loops: CDR1 SGHAT, CDR2 FQNNGV. Trimming left V 2 bases short and J 6 bases short, with 14 bases between. The CDR3 loop is CASSLLGSLSNEQFF. DNA of the CDR3: TGTGCCAGCAGCTTATTAGGGAGTCTCTCCAATGAGCAGTTCTTC.

The chain uses TRBV9 and TRBJ2-7, with 7 bases matching TRBD2. The CDR3 is made up of 14 amino acids. Germline V CDR1 and CDR2: SGDLS, YYNGEE. J gave up 0 bases and V 2 bases, and 2 bases lay outside the gene matches. CDR3 loop: CASSVGGSSYEQYF. DNA for the CDR3: TGTGCCAGCAGCGTCGGGGGGTCCTCCTACGAGCAGTACTTC. Together with reference TRBV9 and TRBJ2-7, the CDR3 gives the full variable domain: DSGVTQTPKHLITATGQRVTLRCSPRSGDLSVYWYQQSLDQGLQFLIQYYNGEERAKGNILERFSAQQFPDLHSELNLSSLELGDSALYFCASSVGGSSYEQYFGPGTRLTVT.

The chain carries TRBV14 and TRBJ2-1; 13 bases align to TRBD2. The CDR3 consists of 17 residues. Germline V gene data show CDR1 as SGHDN and CDR2 as FVKESK. The J segment lost 10 bases and the V segment lost 0 bases, leaving 9 bases of the junction unmatched. CDR3 loop: CASSQELWTSGRAEQFF. The CDR3 region has the DNA TGTGCCAGCAGCCAAGAACTTTGGACTAGCGGGAGAGCCGAGCAGTTCTTC.

The rearrangement joins TRBV2 to TRBJ2-7, with TRBD2 matching over 14 bases. The germline V gene encodes CDR1 SNHLY and CDR2 FYNNEI. This CDR3 has 21 residues. V lost 7 bases, J lost 5 bases, and 25 bases stayed unmatched. CDR3 region: CASKLGSGLAGGPHPENEQYF. The DNA for the CDR3 is TGTGCCAGCAAACTCGGAAGTGGACTAGCGGGGGGCCCCCACCCTGAAAACGAGCAGTACTTC. Looking up the rest from reference TRBV2 and TRBJ2-7 gives the full variable domain: EPEVTQTPSHQVTQMGQEVILRCVPISNHLYFYWYRQILGQKVEFLVSFYNNEISEKSEIFDDQFSVERPDGSNFTLKIRSTKLEDSAMYFCASKLGSGLAGGPHPENEQYFGPGTRLTVT.

This chain joins TRBV28 and TRBJ1-2; perhaps TRBD1 as D (5 bases). Germline V gene sequence: CDR1 MDHEN, CDR2 SYDVKM. The CDR3 has 14 residues. The ends were cut back, 5 bases at V and 4 bases at J, with 14 bases in the middle. CDR3 bases: TGTGCCAGCAGTCCCCTCGGGGGGATCTATGGCTACACCTTC. This gives the protein CASSPLGGIYGYTF.

This clone was seen once. This chain uses TRBV7-9 with TRBJ2-7; TRBD2 aligns across 10 bases. CDR3 length: 15 amino acids. Trimming took 3 bases from V and 6 from J; bases not matched to a gene: 8. In germline, CDR1 is SEHNR, CDR2 FQNEAQ (reference sequence). The DNA for the CDR3 is TGTGCCAGCAGCTTTTTAGCGGGGGGATCCGGCGAGCAGTACTTC. Its translation: CASSFLAGGSGEQYF.

The chain couples TRBV25-1 to TRBJ1-4, with a tentative D call TRBD1 (6 bases). CDR3 length: 15 residues. V was trimmed by 1 base and J by 8 bases, leaving 14 bases between them. Germline V gives CDR1 MGHDK, CDR2 SYGVNS. The CDR3 protein is CASSELVGAGEKLFF. In nucleotides, the CDR3 is TGTGCCAGCAGTGAATTGGTGGGGGCTGGGGAAAAACTGTTTTTT.

The chain uses TRBV6-5 and TRBJ2-1; possibly TRBD1 for D (5 bases). Germline V gene data show CDR1 as MNHEY and CDR2 as SVGAGI. This CDR3 is built from 12 residues. With 6 bases removed from V and 9 bases from J, the gap between germline ends came to 12 bases. The CDR3 DNA reads as TGTGCCAGCAGGAAACAGGTGGCTGAGCAGTTCTTC. This sequence encodes CASRKQVAEQFF.

The V and J genes are TRBV7-2 and TRBJ2-3; TRBD1 matches 9 bases. Germline CDR1 reads SGHTA; CDR2 reads FQGNSA. Trimming removed 5 bases from V and 0 bases from J; junction bases left unmatched: 3. CDR3 length equals 15 residues. Here the CDR3 reads CASSTGQGSTDTQYF. CDR3 DNA sequence: TGTGCCAGCAGCACGGGACAGGGAAGCACAGATACGCAGTATTTT.

The V call is TRBV5-6, the J call TRBJ1-2; perhaps TRBD1 as D (6 bases). From germline, CDR1 is SGHDT and CDR2 YYEEEE. V was shortened by 3 bases and J by 4 bases, with 16 bases between the two germline ends. This CDR3 region has 15 residues. The CDR3 protein is CASSSRRQALYGYTF. In nucleotides, the CDR3 is TGTGCCAGCAGCTCTCGAAGACAGGCTCTCTATGGCTACACCTTC.

The chain uses TRBV6-4 and TRBJ1-4, with 9 bases lining up with TRBD1. Germline V lookup: CDR1 MRHNA, CDR2 SNTAGT. Trimming removed 6 bases from V and 5 bases from J; junction bases left unmatched: 10. The CDR3 extends over 16 amino acids. CDR3 nucleotide sequence: TGTGCCAGCAGCCCGGGACAGGGCTACAGAAATGAAAAACTGTTTTTT. Translated, it gives CASSPGQGYRNEKLFF.

The J gene is TRBJ2-7, the V gene TRBV12-3 or TRBV12-4, with a tentative D call TRBD2 (5 bases). V was trimmed by 6 bases and J by 6 bases, leaving 15 bases between them. The CDR3 runs 13 residues. CDR3 DNA sequence: TGTGCCAGCAGCATGGTCGGGGTTGGCGAGCAGTACTTC. It encodes CASSMVGVGEQYF.

In this sample, this clone turned up once. The chain has TRBV15 and TRBJ2-7; TRBD1 agrees at 9 bases. The CDR3 covers 14 residues. Germline-derived CDR1 and CDR2 are LNHNV and YYDKDF (reference sequence). V lost 3 bases, J lost 4 bases, and 4 bases stayed unmatched. This CDR3 is CATSSSGTGYEQYF. CDR3 DNA sequence: TGTGCCACCAGCAGTTCCGGGACAGGGTACGAGCAGTACTTC. Complete variable domain (other parts from reference TRBV15 and TRBJ2-7): DAMVIQNPRYQVTQFGKPVTLSCSQTLNHNVMYWYQQKSSQAPKLLFHYYDKDFNNEADTPDNFQSRRPNTSFCFLDIRSPGLGDTAMYLCATSSSGTGYEQYFGPGTRLTVT.

This clone has a single count. The rearrangement uses TRBV4-1 and TRBJ2-7; 7 nucleotides agree with TRBD2. Looked up from germline, CDR1 is MGHRA and CDR2 is YSYEKL. After removal of 0 bases from V and 3 bases from J, the junction contained 8 bases not matched to a gene. This CDR3 region has 16 residues. The CDR3 nucleotides are TGCGCCAGCAGCCAAGATGGGGGGGGATTGTTCTACGAGCAGTACTTC. This sequence encodes CASSQDGGGLFYEQYF.

The chain combines TRBV3-1 (or the pseudogene TRBV3-2) with TRBJ1-1; weak D call: TRBD1 (6 bases). Germline V gives CDR1 LGHDT, CDR2 YNNKEL (reference sequence). V gave up 1 base and J gave up 8 bases, with 14 bases separating them. CDR3 length: 14 amino acids. In DNA, the CDR3 is TGTGCCAGCAGCCAAGGAGAAGAGGGGACAGAAGCTTTCTTT. This gives the protein CASSQGEEGTEAFF.

The J gene is TRBJ2-1, the V gene TRBV30; the match to TRBD2 covers 8 bases. The trim removed 0 bases at V and 4 bases at J, leaving 5 bases unmatched. CDR1 GTSNPN and CDR2 SVGIG come from the germline V gene (reference sequence). This CDR3 contains 15 residues. CDR3 in amino acids: CAWSVPGGTYNEQFF. As DNA, the CDR3 is TGTGCCTGGAGTGTACCGGGGGGGACGTACAATGAGCAGTTCTTC.

This clone was counted once. J is TRBJ2-5 and V is TRBV3-1 (or the pseudogene TRBV3-2); no reliable D call. The CDR3 totals 15 residues. Per the germline V gene, CDR1 is LGHDT and CDR2 is YNNKEL (reference sequence). V lost 0 bases and J lost 3, with 11 bases in between. The CDR3 loop is CASSQDRLEEETQYF. DNA for the CDR3: TGTGCCAGCAGCCAAGATCGACTTGAAGAAGAGACCCAGTACTTC.

The chain is built from TRBV9 and TRBJ2-1; 8 bases map to TRBD2. Germline V lookup: CDR1 SGDLS, CDR2 YYNGEE. With 0 bases clipped from V and 8 bases from J, the junction kept 7 bases outside the gene matches. The CDR3 is made up of 15 amino acids. CDR3 sequence (DNA): TGTGCCAGCAGCGTAGAGGTAGCGGGACTCCATGAGCAGTTCTTC. It is translated as CASSVEVAGLHEQFF.

This clone came up a few times. The rearrangement joins TRBV28 to TRBJ2-7; tentative D call: TRBD2 (6 bases). V lost 7 bases and J 2 bases, leaving 12 bases between the germline ends. Germline V lookup: CDR1 MDHEN, CDR2 SYDVKM. This CDR3 is built from 13 residues. The chain's CDR3 is CASTGGVAYEQYF. In nucleotides, the CDR3 is TGTGCCAGCACCGGGGGAGTGGCCTACGAGCAGTACTTC.